What follows describes a single TCR beta chain. Its antigen is unknown. It was with 60 Vbeta and 13 Jbeta primers that the PCR ran. TCRdb keeps only in-frame clones here, not all; method: immunoSEQ multiplex PCR. The sample shows about 120,000 clones, roughly 78% of them seen only once. Trimming cost V 5 bases and J 5 bases; bases outside gene matches: 12. The CDR3 has 16 residues. Germline V CDR1 and CDR2: SGHTA, FQGTGA. This entry belongs to a study of cytomegalovirus exposure and HLA in healthy donors. General study points: There were under 200 TCR beta chains listed as cytomegalovirus-associated.

What was sequenced was PBMCs. The gene calls are TRBV7-3 and TRBJ2-7, with TRBD1 matching 10 bases. This clonotype originated in a woman aged 25 to 39 in good health and CMV-seropositive. CDR3 protein: CASSANRDRGGDEQYF. The CDR3 DNA sequence: TGTGCCAGCAGCGCAAACCGGGACAGGGGAGGGGACGAGCAGTACTTC. Using reference TRBV7-3 and TRBJ2-7 for the parts outside the CDR3, the full variable domain is GAGVSQTPSNKVTEKGKYVELRCDPISGHTALYWYRQSLGQGPEFLIYFQGTGAADDSGLPNDRFFAVRPEGSVSTLKIQRTERGDSAVYLCASSANRDRGGDEQYFGPGTRLTVT.